This is a list of T cell receptor beta chains from one sample in a study of T cells in Graves' hyperthyroidism and ophthalmopathy. TCRdb reanalysed the multiplex PCR reads using MiXCR and keeps one entry per CDR3 protein. This sample has hundreds of thousands of distinct CDR3 sequences, with roughly a quarter found just once. The sample comprised blood. The receptors stem from a woman aged 25 to 39 with Graves' ophthalmopathy. The CDR3 runs from the conserved cysteine through the conserved F or W. A D gene is named only where the DNA matches it firmly. Where a row states a size, it is once, few, many or the class of an expanded clone; other rows omit it.

j_call,d_call,clone_size,v_call,cdr3_aa,cdr3_nt
TRBJ2-7,TRBD1,many,TRBV9,CASSTAGTGGDEQYF,TGTGCCAGCAGCACCGCCGGGACAGGGGGCGACGAGCAGTACTTC
TRBJ1-6,.,few,TRBV7-2,CASSLARGLGVSPLHF,TGTGCCAGCAGCTTAGCGAGGGGACTAGGAGTTTCACCCCTCCACTTT
TRBJ2-7,.,.,TRBV28,CASSAAKGPYEQYF,TGTGCCAGCAGTGCCGCCAAGGGACCCTACGAGCAGTACTTC
TRBJ1-5,.,.,TRBV27,CASSPLFWPQHF,TGTGCCAGCAGCCCCCTTTTTTGGCCCCAGCATTTT
TRBJ2-7,.,many,TRBV6-1,CASSGAVGVYEQYF,TGTGCCAGCAGTGGAGCGGTCGGCGTCTACGAGCAGTACTTC
TRBJ1-1,TRBD1,many,TRBV6-2/TRBV6-3,CASSRWTGGVTEAFF,TGTGCCAGCAGTCGTTGGACAGGGGGAGTTACTGAAGCTTTCTTT
TRBJ1-2,.,many,TRBV12-3/TRBV12-4,CASSFSLKAGARSGYTF,TGTGCCAGCAGTTTTTCGCTAAAAGCCGGGGCCCGAAGTGGCTACACCTTC
TRBJ1-5,.,many,TRBV5-6,CASTLGPNQPQHF,TGTGCCAGCACCCTTGGACCCAATCAGCCCCAGCATTTT
TRBJ1-5,.,many,TRBV2,CASSVQASNQPQHF,TGTGCCAGCAGTGTACAGGCCAGCAATCAGCCCCAGCATTTT
TRBJ1-1,.,many,TRBV6-2/TRBV6-3,CASSYSSGRLIAFF,TGTGCCAGCAGTTACTCTTCTGGAAGACTGATCGCTTTCTTT
TRBJ2-7,TRBD1,many,TRBV12-3/TRBV12-4,CASSLAQGVTYEQYF,TGTGCCAGCAGTTTAGCCCAGGGGGTAACCTACGAGCAGTACTTC
TRBJ2-7,TRBD2,few,TRBV20-1,CSARDGEGPEQYF,TGCAGTGCTAGAGACGGGGAGGGCCCCGAGCAGTACTTC
TRBJ2-7,TRBD1,many,TRBV6-1,CASSEGPRTGSEQYF,TGTGCCAGCAGTGAAGGGCCCCGGACAGGGAGCGAGCAGTACTTC
TRBJ2-7,TRBD1,many,TRBV4-1,CASSHGQGPYEQYF,TGCGCCAGCAGCCATGGACAGGGGCCCTACGAGCAGTACTTC
TRBJ1-5,.,many,TRBV2,CASGWLNQPQHF,TGTGCCAGCGGGTGGCTCAATCAGCCCCAGCATTTT
TRBJ1-5,TRBD1,few,TRBV7-2,CASSNRQGQPQHF,TGTGCCAGCAGCAACCGACAGGGTCAGCCCCAGCATTTT
TRBJ2-5,TRBD1,.,TRBV19,CASSIAAGGAETQYF,TGTGCCAGTAGTATTGCGGCAGGGGGCGCGGAGACCCAGTACTTC
TRBJ1-1,.,many,TRBV19,CASSMPPGAHTEAFF,TGTGCCAGTAGTATGCCCCCAGGGGCGCACACTGAAGCTTTCTTT
TRBJ1-5,.,many,TRBV27,CASSFVAQINQPQHF,TGTGCCAGCAGTTTCGTAGCACAGATCAATCAGCCCCAGCATTTT
TRBJ1-2,.,many,TRBV19,CASSIGVAPYGYTF,TGTGCCAGTAGTATAGGGGTTGCCCCCTATGGCTACACCTTC
TRBJ2-2,.,.,TRBV20-1,CSARAGAPGTGELFF,TGCAGTGCTCGGGCCGGGGCTCCGGGCACCGGGGAGCTGTTTTTT
TRBJ1-2,TRBD1,many,TRBV12-3/TRBV12-4,CASSYRDRGPTYTF,TGTGCCAGCAGCTACCGGGACAGGGGGCCAACCTACACCTTC
TRBJ1-2,.,many,TRBV7-2,CASSLQDGDGYTF,TGTGCCAGCAGCTTACAGGACGGGGATGGCTACACCTTC
TRBJ1-1,.,many,TRBV6-1,CASSGQMGGPYFEAFF,TGTGCCAGCAGCGGACAAATGGGGGGCCCTTATTTTGAAGCTTTCTTT
TRBJ1-2,.,many,TRBV7-2,CASSLGHIANYGYTF,TGTGCCAGCAGCTTAGGACATATCGCTAACTATGGCTACACCTTC
TRBJ1-2,TRBD1,.,TRBV11-2,CASSPRTGKPNYGYTF,TGTGCCAGCAGCCCGCGGACAGGGAAGCCTAACTATGGCTACACCTTC
TRBJ1-1,TRBD1,many,TRBV6-2/TRBV6-3,CASRQGAKLEAFF,TGTGCCAGCAGACAGGGGGCGAAACTTGAAGCTTTCTTT
TRBJ1-5,.,.,TRBV27,CASSSPTEAQPQHF,TGTGCCAGCAGTTCGCCGACAGAAGCTCAGCCCCAGCATTTT
TRBJ2-7,TRBD2,.,TRBV6-1,CASSPVGLAGGYEQYF,TGTGCCAGCAGTCCTGTCGGGCTAGCGGGAGGTTACGAGCAGTACTTC
TRBJ1-5,TRBD1,many,TRBV6-2/TRBV6-3,CATEPGQPNQPQHF,TGTGCCACCGAACCGGGACAGCCCAATCAGCCCCAGCATTTT
TRBJ1-2,TRBD1,many,TRBV29-1,CSARNRDSSNYGYTF,TGCAGCGCCAGAAACCGGGACAGTTCTAACTATGGCTACACCTTC
TRBJ2-5,TRBD1,many,TRBV5-1,CASSATGEQETQYF,TGCGCCAGCAGCGCCACAGGGGAGCAAGAGACCCAGTACTTC
TRBJ1-2,.,many,TRBV7-2,CASSQRQTLNYGYTF,TGTGCCAGCAGCCAAAGACAGACCCTAAACTATGGCTACACCTTC
TRBJ2-7,.,few,TRBV20-1,CSARGTGSYEQYF,TGCAGTGCTAGGGGTACAGGCTCCTACGAGCAGTACTTC
TRBJ1-1,.,many,TRBV18,CASSPRGDEAFF,TGTGCCAGCTCCCCCAGGGGTGACGAAGCTTTCTTT
TRBJ2-5,TRBD1,many,TRBV5-1,CASSPGQGWETQYF,TGCGCCAGCAGCCCCGGACAGGGTTGGGAGACCCAGTACTTC
TRBJ1-1,.,many,TRBV20-1,CSARSLGDEAFF,TGCAGTGCTCGCTCCCTGGGGGATGAAGCTTTCTTT
TRBJ1-1,.,many,TRBV19,CASRNQGRNTEAFF,TGTGCCAGTAGAAATCAGGGTAGGAACACTGAAGCTTTCTTT
TRBJ2-7,TRBD2,.,TRBV11-2,CASSLVVVGGGRVYEQYF,TGTGCCAGCAGCTTAGTGGTGGTGGGAGGCGGGAGAGTATACGAGCAGTACTTC